A selection of T cell receptor beta chains follows, all from one sample in a study of blood T cell repertoires in COVID-19. Sequencing used immunoSEQ multiplex PCR; TCRdb keeps in-frame clones, though not all of them. The repertoire holds approximately 300,000 clones, with about nine tenths as singletons. The material sequenced was PBMCs or T cells enriched from blood (not recorded which). Receptors were obtained from a man aged 60 to 69 who had recovered from COVID-19. The CDR3 runs from the conserved cysteine through the conserved F or W. Fields, in order: CDR3 length, J gene, V gene, D gene, clone size, CDR3 protein, CDR3 DNA. The D gene is left open where the match is weak. Clone size is stated in some rows and not others, as once, few, many or a class when expanded.

17,TRBJ2-5,TRBV11-3,TRBD2,-,CASRGALAGGGGETQYF,TGTGCCAGCAGAGGGGCACTAGCGGGAGGTGGGGGAGAGACCCAGTACTTC
21,TRBJ1-5,TRBV21-1,-,-,CASSSKRGQGKGFGSNQPQHF,TGTGCCAGCAGCTCAAAAAGGGGACAAGGGAAGGGGTTTGGTAGCAATCAGCCCCAGCATTTT
14,TRBJ2-7,TRBV30,-,-,CAWSQQGSSYEQYF,TGTGCCTGGAGCCAGCAGGGGAGCTCCTACGAGCAGTACTTC
14,TRBJ2-1,TRBV13,-,-,CASSRQPSYNEQFF,TGTGCCAGCAGCCGACAGCCCTCCTACAATGAGCAGTTCTTC
15,TRBJ2-1,TRBV7-8,-,once,CASSLRRVIYNEQFF,TGTGCCAGCAGCTTAAGACGGGTCATCTACAATGAGCAGTTCTTC
17,TRBJ2-5,TRBV4-2,TRBD2,once,CASSQGSLAGAWETQYF,TGTGCCAGCAGCCAAGGTAGTCTGGCGGGAGCGTGGGAGACCCAGTACTTC
15,TRBJ2-7,TRBV10-3,TRBD1,-,CAISPRGQEVYEQYF,TGTGCCATCAGCCCACGGGGACAGGAGGTCTACGAGCAGTACTTC
13,TRBJ2-1,TRBV24-1,-,-,CATGEATYNEQFF,TGTGCCACCGGGGAGGCTACCTACAATGAGCAGTTCTTC
17,TRBJ2-6,TRBV6-2/TRBV6-3,TRBD1,-,CASSSAGQVSGANVLTF,TGTGCCAGCAGTTCTGCGGGACAGGTCTCTGGGGCCAACGTCCTGACTTTC
13,TRBJ1-2,TRBV12-3/TRBV12-4,-,few,CASSITGLYGYTF,TGTGCCAGCAGCATTACAGGGCTCTATGGCTACACCTTC
15,TRBJ1-5,TRBV6-2/TRBV6-3,-,-,CASSYRTQSNQPQHF,TGTGCCAGCAGTTATAGGACTCAAAGCAATCAGCCCCAGCATTTT
14,TRBJ1-2,TRBV7-9,-,-,CASSRSGDNYGYTF,TGTGCCAGCAGCAGGTCTGGAGATAACTATGGCTACACCTTC
15,TRBJ1-5,TRBV6-5,-,-,CASRPTGYSNQPQHF,TGTGCCAGCAGGCCGACAGGCTATAGCAATCAGCCCCAGCATTTT
16,TRBJ1-3,TRBV19,-,-,CASSITVSPSGNTIYF,TGTGCCAGTAGTATAACAGTATCCCCCTCTGGAAACACCATATATTTT
15,TRBJ2-7,TRBV9,TRBD2,-,CASSVVGTSDYEQYF,TGTGCCAGCAGCGTAGTTGGGACTAGCGACTACGAGCAGTACTTC
15,TRBJ2-7,TRBV9,-,-,CASSVEGWAGDEQYF,TGTGCCAGCAGCGTAGAAGGGTGGGCAGGGGACGAGCAGTACTTC
13,TRBJ1-3,TRBV11-3,-,-,CASSLARGNTIYF,TGTGCCAGCAGCCTAGCGAGGGGAAACACCATATATTTT
13,TRBJ2-2,TRBV2,TRBD1,-,CADRDRESGELFF,TGTGCCGACAGGGACAGGGAATCGGGGGAGCTGTTTTTT
17,TRBJ1-1,TRBV6-1,-,once,CASSEAPRGPSNTEAFF,TGTGCCAGCAGTGAAGCCCCTCGCGGGCCTTCGAACACTGAAGCTTTCTTT
10,TRBJ2-5,TRBV20-1,-,-,CSATRETQYF,TGCAGTGCTACCCGGGAGACCCAGTACTTC
15,TRBJ2-1,TRBV4-1,-,-,CASSQELAFSDEQFF,TGCGCCAGCAGCCAAGAACTAGCCTTCTCGGATGAGCAGTTCTTC
15,TRBJ1-5,TRBV9,-,few,CASSPAGGVGQPQHF,TGTGCCAGCAGCCCCGCGGGTGGAGTCGGTCAGCCCCAGCATTTT
16,TRBJ2-1,TRBV7-2,-,-,CASSLKSGSSYNEQFF,TGTGCCAGCAGCTTGAAAAGCGGTAGCTCCTACAATGAGCAGTTCTTC
15,TRBJ1-3,TRBV18,-,-,CASSPPRTDRNTIYF,TGTGCCAGCTCACCACCTAGGACAGACCGAAACACCATATATTTT
14,TRBJ2-1,TRBV6-5,-,-,CASSKLEGYNEQFF,TGTGCCAGCTCAAAGTTGGAGGGATACAATGAGCAGTTCTTC
14,TRBJ1-3,TRBV30,-,-,CAWGGGVSGNTIYF,TGTGCCTGGGGGGGAGGAGTCTCTGGAAACACCATATATTTT
16,TRBJ1-6,TRBV5-1,-,-,CASSSSGGNNNSPLHF,TGCGCCAGCAGCTCCTCGGGGGGGAATAATAATTCACCCCTCCACTTT
13,TRBJ1-1,TRBV19,-,-,CASTPTGLTEAFF,TGTGCCAGTACCCCCACCGGGTTAACTGAAGCTTTCTTT
14,TRBJ1-2,TRBV19,TRBD1,-,CASLTQGGFDGYTF,TGTGCCAGCCTTACACAGGGGGGCTTCGATGGCTACACCTTC
15,TRBJ2-1,TRBV19,TRBD1,-,CASSKQGGKWNEQFF,TGTGCCAGTAGTAAACAGGGGGGCAAGTGGAATGAGCAGTTCTTC
16,TRBJ1-1,TRBV18,-,few,CASSPFHVGLGTEAFF,TGTGCCAGCTCACCATTTCATGTGGGCTTGGGCACTGAAGCTTTCTTT
13,TRBJ1-5,TRBV7-2,-,-,CASSQSSRQPQHF,TGTGCCAGCAGCCAATCCTCGCGGCAGCCCCAGCATTTT
13,TRBJ1-2,TRBV3-1/TRBV3-2,TRBD1,-,CASSTTGDYGYTF,TGTGCCAGCAGCACAACAGGGGACTATGGCTACACCTTC
15,TRBJ2-7,TRBV3-1/TRBV3-2,-,-,CAAAKREGEAYEQYF,TGTGCAGCAGCCAAGAGGGAAGGGGAGGCCTACGAGCAGTACTTC
15,TRBJ2-7,TRBV6-5,TRBD2,-,CASSSGLAGAGEQYF,TGTGCCAGCAGTTCGGGACTAGCGGGAGCCGGCGAGCAGTACTTC
10,TRBJ2-3,TRBV19,-,many,CVQRTDTQYF,TGTGTCCAGCGGACAGATACGCAGTATTTT
14,TRBJ2-7,TRBV2,-,-,CASSEVQGWGEQYF,TGTGCCAGCAGTGAGGTCCAGGGGTGGGGCGAGCAGTACTTC
14,TRBJ1-2,TRBV19,-,-,CASRPGDANYGYTF,TGTGCCAGTAGGCCAGGGGACGCTAACTATGGCTACACCTTC
16,TRBJ2-2,TRBV10-3,TRBD2,-,CAISEESGRATGELFF,TGTGCCATCAGTGAGGAGAGCGGGAGGGCCACCGGGGAGCTGTTTTTT
16,TRBJ2-7,TRBV6-1,-,-,CASSEADKGPLSPSYF,TGTGCCAGCAGTGAAGCAGACAAGGGGCCCTTAAGTCCTTCGTACTTC
15,TRBJ2-7,TRBV11-2,-,-,CASSLDVGAGYEQYF,TGTGCCAGCAGCTTAGATGTGGGGGCAGGGTACGAGCAGTACTTC
16,TRBJ1-4,TRBV7-2,-,-,CASSLLGRGTNEKLFF,TGTGCCAGCAGCTTATTAGGGAGGGGAACTAATGAAAAACTGTTTTTT